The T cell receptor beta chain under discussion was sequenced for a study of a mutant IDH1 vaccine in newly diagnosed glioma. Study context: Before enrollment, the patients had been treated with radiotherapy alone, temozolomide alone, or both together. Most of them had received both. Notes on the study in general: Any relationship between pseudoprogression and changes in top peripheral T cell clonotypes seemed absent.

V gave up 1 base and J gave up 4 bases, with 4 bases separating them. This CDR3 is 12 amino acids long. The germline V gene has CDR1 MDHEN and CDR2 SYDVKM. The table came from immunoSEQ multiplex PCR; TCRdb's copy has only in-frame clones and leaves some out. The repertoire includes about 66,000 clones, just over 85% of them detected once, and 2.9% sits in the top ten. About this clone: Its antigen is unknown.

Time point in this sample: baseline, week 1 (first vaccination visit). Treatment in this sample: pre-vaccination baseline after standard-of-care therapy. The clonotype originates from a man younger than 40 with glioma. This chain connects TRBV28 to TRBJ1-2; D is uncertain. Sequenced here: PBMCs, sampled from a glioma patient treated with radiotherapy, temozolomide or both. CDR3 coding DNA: TGTGCCAGCAGTTTATTGTCCTATGGCTACACCTTC. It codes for CASSLLSYGYTF.